This T cell receptor beta chain was identified during a study of blood T cells in healthy people across ages. As to this clonotype: Its specificity is unknown.

Overall study results and limits: Percentage of naive T cells showed a strong correlation with TCR beta diversity.

A second PCR of about 6 to 12 cycles used a sample-barcoded 5' primer and a J-beta primer mix. TCRdb recomputed calls from the 5' RACE reads with MiXCR, one row per CDR3 protein. The sample records over a million distinct CDR3 sequences, 35% to 55% being singletons. This sequence was found in a woman aged 55-69 years in good health. The sequencing sample was made of blood.

The DNA of the CDR3 is TGCGCCAGCAGCCCCGGCGGACAGGGGTATAGCAATCAGCCCCAGCATTTT. The encoded protein is CASSPGGQGYSNQPQHF. The J gene is TRBJ1-5, the V gene TRBV5-1; 9 bases match TRBD1. This CDR3 comprises 17 residues. Germline CDR1 and CDR2: SGHRS and YFSETQ. V lost 4 bases to trimming and J lost 0 bases; unmatched junction nucleotides: 8.